This TCR beta chain emerged from a study of blood T cell repertoires in COVID-19. Among Cohort 3 donors, those recovered had two negative PCRs, clearance, or symptom resolution. Profiled with immunoSEQ multiplex PCR; TCRdb holds only in-frame clones, not every one. The sample yields around 200,000 clones, around 89% seen once. The receptor was isolated from a man aged 25 to 45 who had recovered from COVID-19. Sequenced sample: PBMCs or T cells enriched from blood (not recorded which).

This chain's CDR3 is CASSWTSGAFTDTQYF. The CDR3 bases are TGCGCCAGCAGCTGGACTAGCGGGGCCTTCACAGATACGCAGTATTTT. The chain recombines TRBV5-1 with TRBJ2-3, with 12 positions matching TRBD2. This CDR3 contains 16 residues. Germline CDR1 reads SGHRS; CDR2 reads YFSETQ. Trimming at V came to 3 bases and at J to 2 bases, leaving 4 bases not matched to a gene.